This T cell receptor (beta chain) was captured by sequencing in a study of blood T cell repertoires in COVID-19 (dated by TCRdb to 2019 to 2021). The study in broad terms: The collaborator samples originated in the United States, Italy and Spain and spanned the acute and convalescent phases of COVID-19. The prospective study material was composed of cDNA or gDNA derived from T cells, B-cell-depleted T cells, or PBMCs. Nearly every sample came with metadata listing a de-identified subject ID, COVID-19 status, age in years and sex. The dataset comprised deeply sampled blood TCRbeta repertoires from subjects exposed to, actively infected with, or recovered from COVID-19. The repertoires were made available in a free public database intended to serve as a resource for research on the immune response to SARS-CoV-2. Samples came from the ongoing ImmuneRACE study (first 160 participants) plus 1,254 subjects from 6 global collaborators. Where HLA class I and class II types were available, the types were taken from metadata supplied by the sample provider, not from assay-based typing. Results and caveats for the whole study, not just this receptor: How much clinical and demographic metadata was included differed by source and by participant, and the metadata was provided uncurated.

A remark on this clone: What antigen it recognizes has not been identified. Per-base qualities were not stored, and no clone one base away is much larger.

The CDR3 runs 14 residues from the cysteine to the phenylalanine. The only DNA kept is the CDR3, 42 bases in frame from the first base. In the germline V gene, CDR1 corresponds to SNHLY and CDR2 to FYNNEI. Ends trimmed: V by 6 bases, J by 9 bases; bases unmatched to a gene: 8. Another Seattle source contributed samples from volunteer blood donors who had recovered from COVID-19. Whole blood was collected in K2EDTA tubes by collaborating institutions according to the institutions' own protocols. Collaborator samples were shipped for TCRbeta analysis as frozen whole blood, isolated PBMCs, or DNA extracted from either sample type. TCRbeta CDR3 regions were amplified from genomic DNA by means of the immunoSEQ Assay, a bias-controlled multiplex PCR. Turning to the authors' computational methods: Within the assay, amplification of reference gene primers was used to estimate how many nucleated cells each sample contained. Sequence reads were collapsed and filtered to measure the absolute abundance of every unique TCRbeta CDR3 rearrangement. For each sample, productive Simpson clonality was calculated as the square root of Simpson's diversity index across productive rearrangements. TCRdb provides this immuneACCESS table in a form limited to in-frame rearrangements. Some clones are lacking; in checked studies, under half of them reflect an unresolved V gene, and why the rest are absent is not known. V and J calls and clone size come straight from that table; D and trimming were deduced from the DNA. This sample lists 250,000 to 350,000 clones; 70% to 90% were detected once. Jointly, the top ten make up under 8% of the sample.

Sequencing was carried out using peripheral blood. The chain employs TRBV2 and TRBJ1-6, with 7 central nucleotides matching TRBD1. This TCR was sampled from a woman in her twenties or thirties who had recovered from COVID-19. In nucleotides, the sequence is TGTGCCAGCAGAGTCAGGGGGTTCGGTTCACCCCTCCACTTT. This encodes CASRVRGFGSPLHF.